This T cell receptor (beta chain) was identified during a study of control samples from healthy donors and cancer patients. The repertoire was sequenced with immunoSEQ multiplex PCR; TCRdb's copy has only in-frame clones and lacks some. The sample lists fewer than 95,000 clones, around 87% occurring once. CDR1 DFQATT and CDR2 SNEGSKA come from the germline V gene (reference sequence). Between the trimmed V and J ends, which lost 3 bases and 8 bases, there was a span of 16 bases. The CDR3 has 14 residues. This clonotype was obtained from a woman aged 45-60 years in good health. Sequenced material: blood. The chain links TRBV20-1 to TRBJ1-4; D is unclear. This CDR3 is CSASRRSQEEKLFF. CDR3 nucleotides: TGCAGTGCTAGTCGGCGGAGCCAAGAGGAAAAACTGTTTTTT.